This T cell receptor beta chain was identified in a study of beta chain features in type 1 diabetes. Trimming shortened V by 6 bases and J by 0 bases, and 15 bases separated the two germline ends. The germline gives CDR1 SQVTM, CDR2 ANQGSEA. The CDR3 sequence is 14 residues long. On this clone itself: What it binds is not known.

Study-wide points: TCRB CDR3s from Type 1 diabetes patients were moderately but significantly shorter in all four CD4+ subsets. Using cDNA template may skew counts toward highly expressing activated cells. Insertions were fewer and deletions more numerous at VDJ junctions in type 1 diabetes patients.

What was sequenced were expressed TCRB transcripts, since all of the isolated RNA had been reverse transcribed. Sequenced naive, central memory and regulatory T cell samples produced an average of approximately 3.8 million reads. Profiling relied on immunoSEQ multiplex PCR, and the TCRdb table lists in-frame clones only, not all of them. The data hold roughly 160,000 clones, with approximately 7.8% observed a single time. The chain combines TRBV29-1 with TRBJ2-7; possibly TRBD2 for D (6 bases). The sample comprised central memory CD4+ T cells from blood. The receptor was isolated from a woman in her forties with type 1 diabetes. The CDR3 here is CSVQGTADSYEQYF. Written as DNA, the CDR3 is TGCAGCGTCCAAGGGACTGCCGACTCCTACGAGCAGTACTTC.